This section outlines one TCR beta chain sequence together with its context. Its antigen is unknown. CDR3 length equals 16 residues. In germline, CDR1 is SGHTA, CDR2 FQGNSA. Trimming removed 5 bases at V and 7 bases at J, with 21 bases between. The source of the sample is a study of T cells and Merkel cell carcinoma outcomes. This table comes from immunoSEQ multiplex PCR, and its TCRdb copy is limited to in-frame clones, with some not included. This sample yields 2,000 to 2,500 clones, of which just under 95% are seen a single time; about 1.9% belongs to the top ten. Study-level findings and limits: Repertoire plus T-cell density reportedly predicted Merkel cell carcinoma outcomes.

This clonotype was sampled from a human donor with Merkel cell carcinoma. Sequences were obtained from tumor tissue from Merkel cell carcinoma. This chain joins TRBV7-2 and TRBJ2-1; TRBD2 is a possible D gene (5 bases). CDR3 protein: CASSEIAGLVGNEQFF. The CDR3 DNA is TGTGCCAGCAGCGAAATTGCTGGACTGGTTGGTAATGAGCAGTTCTTC. Full variable domain (remainder filled in from reference TRBV7-2 and TRBJ2-1): GAGVSQSPSNKVTEKGKDVELRCDPISGHTALYWYRQSLGQGLEFLIYFQGNSAPDKSGLPSDRFSAERTGGSVSTLTIQRTQQEDSAVYLCASSEIAGLVGNEQFFGPGTRLTVL.